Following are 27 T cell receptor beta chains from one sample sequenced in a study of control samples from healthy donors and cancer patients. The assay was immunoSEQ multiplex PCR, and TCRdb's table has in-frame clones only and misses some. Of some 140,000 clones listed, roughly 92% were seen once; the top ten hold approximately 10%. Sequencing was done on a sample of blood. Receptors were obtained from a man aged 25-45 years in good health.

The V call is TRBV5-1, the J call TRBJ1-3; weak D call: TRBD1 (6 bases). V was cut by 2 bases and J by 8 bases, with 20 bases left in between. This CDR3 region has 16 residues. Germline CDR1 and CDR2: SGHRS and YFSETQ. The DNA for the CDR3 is TGCGCCAGCAGCTTCGGGACACCCTACCGGGAGGACACCATATATTTT. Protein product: CASSFGTPYREDTIYF.

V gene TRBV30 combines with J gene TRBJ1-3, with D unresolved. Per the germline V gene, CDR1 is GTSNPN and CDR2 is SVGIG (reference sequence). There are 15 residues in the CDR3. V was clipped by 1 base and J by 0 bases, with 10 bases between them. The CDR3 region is CAWSGTTSSGNTIYF. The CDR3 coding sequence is TGTGCCTGGAGTGGGACGACAAGCTCTGGAAACACCATATATTTT.

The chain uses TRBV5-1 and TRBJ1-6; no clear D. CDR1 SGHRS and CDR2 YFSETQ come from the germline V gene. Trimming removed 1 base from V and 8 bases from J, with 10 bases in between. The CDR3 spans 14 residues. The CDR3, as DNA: TGCGCCAGCAGCTTGAGAGGGTTAGATTCACCCCTCCACTTT. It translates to CASSLRGLDSPLHF.

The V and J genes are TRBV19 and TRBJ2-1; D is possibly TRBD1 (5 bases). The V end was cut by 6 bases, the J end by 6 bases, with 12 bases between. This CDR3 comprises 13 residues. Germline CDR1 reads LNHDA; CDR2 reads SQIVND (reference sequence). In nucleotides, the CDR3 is TGTGCCAGTAGGGGGAATGGGGCCAATGAGCAGTTCTTC. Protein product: CASRGNGANEQFF.

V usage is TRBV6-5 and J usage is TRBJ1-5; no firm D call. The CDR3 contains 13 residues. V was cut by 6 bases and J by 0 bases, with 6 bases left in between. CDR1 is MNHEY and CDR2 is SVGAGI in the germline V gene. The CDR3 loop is CASRAISNQPQHF. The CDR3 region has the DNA TGTGCCAGCAGGGCCATTAGCAATCAGCCCCAGCATTTT.

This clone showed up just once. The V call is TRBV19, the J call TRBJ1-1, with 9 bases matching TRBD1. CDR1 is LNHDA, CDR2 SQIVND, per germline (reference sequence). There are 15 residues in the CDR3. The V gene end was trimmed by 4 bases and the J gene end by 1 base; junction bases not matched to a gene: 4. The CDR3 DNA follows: TGTGCCAGTAGTAAGGACAGGGGAGGGAACACTGAAGCTTTCTTT. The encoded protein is CASSKDRGGNTEAFF.

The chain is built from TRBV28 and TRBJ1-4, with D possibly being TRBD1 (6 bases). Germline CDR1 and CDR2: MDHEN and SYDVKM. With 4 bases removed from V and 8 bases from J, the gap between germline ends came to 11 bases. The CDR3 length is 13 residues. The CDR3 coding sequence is TGTGCCAGCAGTTACAGGGTCGTCGAAAAACTGTTTTTT. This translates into CASSYRVVEKLFF.

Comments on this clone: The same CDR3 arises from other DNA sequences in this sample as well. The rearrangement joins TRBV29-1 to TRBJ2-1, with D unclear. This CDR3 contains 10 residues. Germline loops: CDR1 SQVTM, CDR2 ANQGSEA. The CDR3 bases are TGCAGTGCAGAATACAATGAGCAGTTCTTC. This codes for CSAEYNEQFF.

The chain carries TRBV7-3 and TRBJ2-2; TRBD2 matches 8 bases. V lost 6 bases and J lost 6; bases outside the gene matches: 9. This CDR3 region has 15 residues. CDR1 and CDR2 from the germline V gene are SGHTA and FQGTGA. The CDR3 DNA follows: TGTGCCAGCAGAGGGACGGGAGGGGTCTCCGGGGAGCTGTTTTTT. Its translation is CASRGTGGVSGELFF.

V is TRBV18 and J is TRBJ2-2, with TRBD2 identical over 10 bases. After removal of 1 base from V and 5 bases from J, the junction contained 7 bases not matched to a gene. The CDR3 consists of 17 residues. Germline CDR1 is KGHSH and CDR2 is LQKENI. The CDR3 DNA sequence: TGTGCCAGCTCACCACTTTCTAGCGGGAGTTATACCGGGGAGCTGTTTTTT. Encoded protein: CASSPLSSGSYTGELFF.

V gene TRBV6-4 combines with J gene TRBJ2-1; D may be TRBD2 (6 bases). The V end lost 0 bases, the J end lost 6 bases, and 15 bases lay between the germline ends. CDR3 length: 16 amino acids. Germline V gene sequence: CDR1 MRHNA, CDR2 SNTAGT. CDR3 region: CASSDSSGSGFNEQFF. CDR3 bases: TGTGCCAGCAGTGACTCTTCCGGGAGTGGGTTCAATGAGCAGTTCTTC.

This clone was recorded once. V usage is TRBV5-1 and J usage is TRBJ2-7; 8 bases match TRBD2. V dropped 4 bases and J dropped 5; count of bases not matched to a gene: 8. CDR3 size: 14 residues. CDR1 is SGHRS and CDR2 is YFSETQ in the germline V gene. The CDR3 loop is CASSPSTSGHEQYF. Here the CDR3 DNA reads TGCGCCAGCAGCCCGAGTACTAGCGGTCACGAGCAGTACTTC.

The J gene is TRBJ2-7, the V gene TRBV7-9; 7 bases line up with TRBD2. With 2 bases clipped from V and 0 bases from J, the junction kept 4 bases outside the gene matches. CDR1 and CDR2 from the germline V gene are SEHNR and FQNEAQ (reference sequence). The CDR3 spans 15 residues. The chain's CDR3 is CASSLMGGFSYEQYF. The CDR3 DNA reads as TGTGCCAGCAGCTTAATGGGGGGGTTCTCCTACGAGCAGTACTTC.

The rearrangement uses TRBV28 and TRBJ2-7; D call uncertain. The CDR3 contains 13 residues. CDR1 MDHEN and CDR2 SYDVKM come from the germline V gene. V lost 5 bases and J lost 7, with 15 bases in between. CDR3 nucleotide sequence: TGTGCCAGCAGTCAATTGACCCGAGTGGAGCAGTACTTC. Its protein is CASSQLTRVEQYF. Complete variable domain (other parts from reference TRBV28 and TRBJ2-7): DVKVTQSSRYLVKRTGEKVFLECVQDMDHENMFWYRQDPGLGLRLIYFSYDVKMKEKGDIPEGYSVSREKKERFSLILESASTNQTSMYLCASSQLTRVEQYFGPGTRLTVT.

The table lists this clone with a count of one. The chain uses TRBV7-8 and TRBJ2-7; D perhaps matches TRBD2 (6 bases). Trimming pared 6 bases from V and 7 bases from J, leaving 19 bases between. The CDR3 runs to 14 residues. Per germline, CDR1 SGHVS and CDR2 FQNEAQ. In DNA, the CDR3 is TGTGCCAGCAGGTCGACCGGGGGATTCGGGGAGCAGTACTTC. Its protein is CASRSTGGFGEQYF.

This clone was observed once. For the CDR3, the DNA is TGTGCCAGCAGGTATCACGGGACACCAGGCTCCTACAATGAGCAGTTCTTC. Protein product: CASRYHGTPGSYNEQFF. The chain joins TRBV7-2 to TRBJ2-1; D is possibly TRBD1 (6 bases). V shed 6 bases and J shed 0 bases, with 18 bases lying between them. Germline CDR1 reads SGHTA; CDR2 reads FQGNSA. The CDR3 runs 17 residues.

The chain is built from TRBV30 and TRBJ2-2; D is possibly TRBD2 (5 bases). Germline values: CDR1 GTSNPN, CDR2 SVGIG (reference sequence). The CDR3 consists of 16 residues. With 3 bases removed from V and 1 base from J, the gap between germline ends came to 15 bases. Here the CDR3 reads CAWRKVASLNTGELFF. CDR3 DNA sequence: TGTGCCTGGAGAAAGGTGGCTAGCTTGAACACCGGGGAGCTGTTTTTT. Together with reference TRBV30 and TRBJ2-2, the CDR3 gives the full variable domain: SQTIHQWPATLVQPVGSPLSLECTVEGTSNPNLYWYRQAAGRGLQLLFYSVGIGQISSEVPQNLSASRPQDRQFILSSKKLLLSDSGFYLCAWRKVASLNTGELFFGEGSRLTVL.

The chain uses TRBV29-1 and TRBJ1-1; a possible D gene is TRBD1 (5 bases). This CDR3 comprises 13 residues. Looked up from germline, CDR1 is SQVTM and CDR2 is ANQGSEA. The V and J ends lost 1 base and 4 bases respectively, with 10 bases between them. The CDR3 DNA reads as TGCAGCGTTGAAGTCAGAAGGGGCACTGAAGCTTTCTTT. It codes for CSVEVRRGTEAFF.

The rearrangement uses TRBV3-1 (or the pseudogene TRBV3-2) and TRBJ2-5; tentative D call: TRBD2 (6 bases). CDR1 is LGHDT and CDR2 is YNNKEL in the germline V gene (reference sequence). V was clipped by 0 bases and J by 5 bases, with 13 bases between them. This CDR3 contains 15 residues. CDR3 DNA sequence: TGTGCCAGCAGCCAAGATACTCGGAGGGGTGAGACCCAGTACTTC. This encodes CASSQDTRRGETQYF.

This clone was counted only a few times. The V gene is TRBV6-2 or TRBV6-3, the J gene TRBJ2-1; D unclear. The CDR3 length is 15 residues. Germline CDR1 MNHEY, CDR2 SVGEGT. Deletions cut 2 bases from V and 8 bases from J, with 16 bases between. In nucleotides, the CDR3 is TGTGCCAGCAGTTACATCTGGGGTTTCATCCATGAGCAGTTCTTC. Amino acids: CASSYIWGFIHEQFF.

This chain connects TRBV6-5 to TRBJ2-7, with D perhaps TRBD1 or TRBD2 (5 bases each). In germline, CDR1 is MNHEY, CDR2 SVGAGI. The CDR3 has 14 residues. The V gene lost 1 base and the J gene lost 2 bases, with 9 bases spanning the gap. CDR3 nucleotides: TGTGCCAGCAGTTACTGGGGGTCGGCCTACGAGCAGTACTTC. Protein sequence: CASSYWGSAYEQYF.

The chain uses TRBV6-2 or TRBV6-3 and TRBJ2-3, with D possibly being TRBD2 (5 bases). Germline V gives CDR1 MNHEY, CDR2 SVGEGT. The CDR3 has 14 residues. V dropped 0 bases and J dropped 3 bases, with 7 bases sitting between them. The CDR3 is CASSYSEVTDTQYF. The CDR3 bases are TGTGCCAGCAGTTACTCGGAGGTGACAGATACGCAGTATTTT.

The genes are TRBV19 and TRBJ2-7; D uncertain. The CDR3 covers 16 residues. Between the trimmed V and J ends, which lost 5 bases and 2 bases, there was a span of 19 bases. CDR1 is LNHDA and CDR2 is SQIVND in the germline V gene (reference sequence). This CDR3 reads CASSPQTSPGPYEQYF. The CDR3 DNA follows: TGTGCCAGTAGTCCCCAGACGTCTCCCGGCCCCTACGAGCAGTACTTC.

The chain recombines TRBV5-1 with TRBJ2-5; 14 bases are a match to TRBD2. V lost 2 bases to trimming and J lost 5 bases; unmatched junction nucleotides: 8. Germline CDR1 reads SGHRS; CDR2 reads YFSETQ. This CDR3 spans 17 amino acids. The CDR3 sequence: CASSLGLAGGTGETQYF. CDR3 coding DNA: TGCGCCAGCAGCTTAGGACTAGCGGGAGGCACGGGGGAGACCCAGTACTTC.

CDR3 region: CASSYRRANYGYTF. DNA for the CDR3: TGTGCCAGCAGTTACAGACGGGCTAACTATGGCTACACCTTC. The genes are TRBV6-2 or TRBV6-3 and TRBJ1-2, with no clear D. The CDR3 runs to 14 residues. The V end was cut by 2 bases, the J end by 0 bases, with 7 bases between. Germline CDR1 and CDR2: MNHEY and SVGEGT.

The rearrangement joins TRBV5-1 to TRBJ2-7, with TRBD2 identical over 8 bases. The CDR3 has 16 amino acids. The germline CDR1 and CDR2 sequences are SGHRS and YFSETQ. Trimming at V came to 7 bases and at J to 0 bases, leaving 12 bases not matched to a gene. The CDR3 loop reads CASRDISGESSYEQYF. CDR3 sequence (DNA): TGCGCCAGCCGAGACATTAGCGGGGAAAGCTCCTACGAGCAGTACTTC.

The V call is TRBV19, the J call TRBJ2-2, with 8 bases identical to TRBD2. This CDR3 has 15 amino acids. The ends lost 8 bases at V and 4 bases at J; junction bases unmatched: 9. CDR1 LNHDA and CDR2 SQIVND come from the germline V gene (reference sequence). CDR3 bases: TGTGCCAGTCAAGAGGGGACTAGGGTCACCGGGGAGCTGTTTTTT. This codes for CASQEGTRVTGELFF.